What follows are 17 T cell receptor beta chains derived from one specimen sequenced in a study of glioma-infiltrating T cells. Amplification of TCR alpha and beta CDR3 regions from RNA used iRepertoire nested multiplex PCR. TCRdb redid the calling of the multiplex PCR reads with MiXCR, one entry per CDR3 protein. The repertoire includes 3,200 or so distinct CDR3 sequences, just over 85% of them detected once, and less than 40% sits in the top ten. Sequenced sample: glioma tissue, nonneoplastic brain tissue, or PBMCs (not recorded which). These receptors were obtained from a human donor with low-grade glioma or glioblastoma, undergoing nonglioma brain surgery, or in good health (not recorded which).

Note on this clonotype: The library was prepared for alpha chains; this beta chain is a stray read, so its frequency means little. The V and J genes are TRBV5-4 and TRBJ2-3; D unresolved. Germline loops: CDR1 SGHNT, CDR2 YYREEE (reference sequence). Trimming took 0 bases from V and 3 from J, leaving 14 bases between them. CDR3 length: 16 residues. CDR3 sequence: CASSLARQEPTDTQYF. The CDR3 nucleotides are TGTGCCAGCAGCTTGGCAAGGCAGGAGCCTACAGATACGCAGTATTTT.

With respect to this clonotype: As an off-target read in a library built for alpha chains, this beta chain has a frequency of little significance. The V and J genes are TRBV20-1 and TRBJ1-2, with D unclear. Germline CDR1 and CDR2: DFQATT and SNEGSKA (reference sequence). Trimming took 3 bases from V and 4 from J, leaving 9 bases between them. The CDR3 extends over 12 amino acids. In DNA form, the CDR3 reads TGCAGTGCTAGCTTGGGCTTCTATGGCTACACCTTC. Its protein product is CSASLGFYGYTF.

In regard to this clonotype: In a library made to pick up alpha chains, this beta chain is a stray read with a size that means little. In nucleotides, the CDR3 is TGTGCCAGCAGTTTAAAAGAAAAAGCTTTCTTT. This encodes CASSLKEKAFF. The J gene is TRBJ1-1, the V gene TRBV28; D not certain. The CDR3 sequence is 11 residues long. Germline V gives CDR1 MDHEN, CDR2 SYDVKM. Deletions cut 2 bases from V and 9 bases from J, with 7 bases between. Looking up the rest from reference TRBV28 and TRBJ1-1 gives the full variable domain: DVKVTQSSRYLVKRTGEKVFLECVQDMDHENMFWYRQDPGLGLRLIYFSYDVKMKEKGDIPEGYSVSREKKERFSLILESASTNQTSMYLCASSLKEKAFFGQGTRLTVV.

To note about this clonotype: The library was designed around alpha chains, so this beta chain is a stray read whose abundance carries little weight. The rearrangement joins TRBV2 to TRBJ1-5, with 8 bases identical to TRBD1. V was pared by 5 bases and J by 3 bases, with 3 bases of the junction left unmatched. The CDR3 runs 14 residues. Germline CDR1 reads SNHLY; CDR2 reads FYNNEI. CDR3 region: CASSMDRVNQPQHF. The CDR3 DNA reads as TGTGCCAGCAGTATGGACAGGGTCAATCAGCCCCAGCATTTT.

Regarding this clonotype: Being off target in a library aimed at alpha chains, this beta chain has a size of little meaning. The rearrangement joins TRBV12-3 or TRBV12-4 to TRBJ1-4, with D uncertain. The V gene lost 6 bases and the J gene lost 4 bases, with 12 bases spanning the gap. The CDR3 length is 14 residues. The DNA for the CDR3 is TGTGCCAGCAGGCGGAGTTTCTATAATGAAAAACTGTTTTTT. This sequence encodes CASRRSFYNEKLFF.

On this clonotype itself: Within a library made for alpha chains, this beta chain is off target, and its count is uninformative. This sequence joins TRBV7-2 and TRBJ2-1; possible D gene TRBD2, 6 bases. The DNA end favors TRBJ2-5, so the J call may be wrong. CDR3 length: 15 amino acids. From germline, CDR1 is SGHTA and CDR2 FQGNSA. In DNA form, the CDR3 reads TGTGCCAGCAGCCTTGGGTCCGGGAGTGGAGAGACCCAGTACTTC. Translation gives CASSLGSGSGETQYF.

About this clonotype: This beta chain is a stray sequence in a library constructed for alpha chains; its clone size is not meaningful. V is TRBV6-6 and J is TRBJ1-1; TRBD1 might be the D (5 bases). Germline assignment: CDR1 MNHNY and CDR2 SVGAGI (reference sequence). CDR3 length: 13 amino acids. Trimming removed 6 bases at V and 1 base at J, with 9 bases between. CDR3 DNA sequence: TGTGCCAGCAGCGACGGACAGAACACTGAAGCTTTCTTT. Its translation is CASSDGQNTEAFF.

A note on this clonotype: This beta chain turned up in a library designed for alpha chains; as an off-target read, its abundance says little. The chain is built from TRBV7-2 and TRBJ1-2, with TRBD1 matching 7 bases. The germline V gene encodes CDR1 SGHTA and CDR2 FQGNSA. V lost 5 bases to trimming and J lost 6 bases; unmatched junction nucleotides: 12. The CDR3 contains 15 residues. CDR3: CASSPKTGRGNGYTF. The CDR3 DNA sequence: TGTGCCAGCAGCCCGAAGACAGGGAGGGGGAATGGCTACACCTTC.

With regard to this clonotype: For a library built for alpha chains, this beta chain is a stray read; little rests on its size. This CDR3 is CASSYSRTSGRVTDTQYF. CDR3 nucleotide sequence: TGTGCCAGCAGTTACTCTAGGACTAGCGGGAGGGTCACAGATACGCAGTATTTT. This chain uses TRBV6-2 or TRBV6-3 with TRBJ2-3, with TRBD2 identical over 15 bases. The junction had 3 bases not matched to a gene; V was cut back by 0 bases and J by 2 bases. The CDR3 runs 18 residues. Per germline, CDR1 MNHEY and CDR2 SVGEGT.

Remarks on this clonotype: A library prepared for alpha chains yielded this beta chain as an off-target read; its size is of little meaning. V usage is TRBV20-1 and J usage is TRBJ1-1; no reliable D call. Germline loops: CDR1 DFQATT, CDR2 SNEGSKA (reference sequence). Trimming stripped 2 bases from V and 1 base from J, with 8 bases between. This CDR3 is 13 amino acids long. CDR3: CSARSTGNTEAFF. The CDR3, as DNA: TGCAGTGCTAGATCGACGGGGAACACTGAAGCTTTCTTT.

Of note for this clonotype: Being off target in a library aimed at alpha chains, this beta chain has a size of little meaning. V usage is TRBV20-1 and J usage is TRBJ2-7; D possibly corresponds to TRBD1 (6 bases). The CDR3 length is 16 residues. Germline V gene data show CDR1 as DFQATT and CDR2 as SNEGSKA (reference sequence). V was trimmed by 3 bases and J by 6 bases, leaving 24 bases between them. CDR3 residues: CSASLSLRGVSTEQYF. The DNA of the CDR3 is TGCAGTGCTAGCCTCTCACTCAGGGGCGTCTCGACCGAGCAGTACTTC.

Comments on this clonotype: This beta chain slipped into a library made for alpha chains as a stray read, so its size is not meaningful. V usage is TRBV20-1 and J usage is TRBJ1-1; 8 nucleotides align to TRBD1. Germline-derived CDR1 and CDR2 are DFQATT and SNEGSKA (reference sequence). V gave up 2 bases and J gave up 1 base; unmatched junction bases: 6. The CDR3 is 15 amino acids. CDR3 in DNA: TGCAGTGCTAGAAATCGGGACAGGAGGAACACTGAAGCTTTCTTT. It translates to CSARNRDRRNTEAFF.

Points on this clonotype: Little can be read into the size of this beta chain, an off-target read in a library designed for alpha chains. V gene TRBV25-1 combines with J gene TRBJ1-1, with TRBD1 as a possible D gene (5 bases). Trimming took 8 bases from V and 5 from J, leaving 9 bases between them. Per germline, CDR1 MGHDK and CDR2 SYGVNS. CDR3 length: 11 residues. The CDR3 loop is CASGRGTEAFF. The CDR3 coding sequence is TGTGCCAGCGGGAGGGGTACTGAAGCTTTCTTT.

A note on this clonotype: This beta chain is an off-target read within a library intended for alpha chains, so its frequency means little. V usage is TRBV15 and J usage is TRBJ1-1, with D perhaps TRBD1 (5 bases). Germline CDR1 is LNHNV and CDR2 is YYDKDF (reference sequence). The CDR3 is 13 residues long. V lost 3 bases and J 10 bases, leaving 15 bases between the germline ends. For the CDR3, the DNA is TGTGCCACCAGCAGCACAGGCCCGAGCGGAGCTTTCTTT. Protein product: CATSSTGPSGAFF.

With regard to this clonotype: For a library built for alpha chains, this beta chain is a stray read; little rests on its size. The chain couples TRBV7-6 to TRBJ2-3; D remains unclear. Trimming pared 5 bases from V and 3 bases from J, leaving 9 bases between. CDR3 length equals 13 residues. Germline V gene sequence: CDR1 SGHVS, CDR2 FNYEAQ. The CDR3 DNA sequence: TGTGCCAGCAGCCACCCGAATACAGATACGCAGTATTTT. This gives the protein CASSHPNTDTQYF.

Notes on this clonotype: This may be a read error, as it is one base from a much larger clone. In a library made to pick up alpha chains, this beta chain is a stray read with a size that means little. DNA of the CDR3: TGTGCCAGCAGTGATAGCACAGCAACTAATGAAAGACTGTTTTTT. Protein: CASSDSTATNERLFF. The chain recombines TRBV6-1 with TRBJ1-4; D gene unclear. The CDR3 is 15 amino acids. Germline assignment: CDR1 MNHNS and CDR2 SASEGT.

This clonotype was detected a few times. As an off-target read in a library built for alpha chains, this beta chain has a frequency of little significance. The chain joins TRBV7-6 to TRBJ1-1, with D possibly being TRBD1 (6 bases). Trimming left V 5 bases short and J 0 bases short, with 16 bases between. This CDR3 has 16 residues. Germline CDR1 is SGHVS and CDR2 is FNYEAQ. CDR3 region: CASSPGQDLMNTEAFF. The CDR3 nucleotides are TGTGCCAGCAGCCCGGGACAAGACCTAATGAACACTGAAGCTTTCTTT.